This TCR beta chain comes out of a study of T cells in Graves' hyperthyroidism and ophthalmopathy. Notes on the study in general: Within blood appeared most thyroid clonotypes that had expanded above 0.001. The model foresaw ophthalmopathy a median roughly 6 months prior to onset.

Template material for amplifying TCR beta CDR3 regions consisted of RNA transcripts. HTBI primers were used for first-round RT-PCR of the TCR CDR3. TCRdb analysed the multiplex PCR reads with MiXCR anew, one entry per CDR3 protein. The table records some 740,000 distinct CDR3 sequences, around 13% of them present only once. Germline trimming cut 6 bases from V and 4 bases from J; bases unmatched to any gene: 15. This CDR3 contains 17 residues. The germline V gene encodes CDR1 MNHEY and CDR2 SVGEGT. Orbital computed tomography, thyroid ultrasound, serum thyroxine and TRAb, and clinical symptoms together informed the diagnoses. This clonotype showed up just a few times. Its antigen is still unknown.

Sequencing used blood. V gene TRBV6-2 or TRBV6-3 combines with J gene TRBJ2-3; 8 bases line up with TRBD1. This clonotype originated in a woman aged 18-29 years with Graves' hyperthyroidism. The CDR3 DNA follows: TGTGCCAGCAGGGCCACTGGACAGGGAGTACTCGCAGATACGCAGTATTTT. Amino acid sequence: CASRATGQGVLADTQYF.